The clone carrying this T cell receptor delta chain showed up many times. Its antigen is undetermined. The data stem from a study of Vδ1+ human thymocytes. Study-wide results and limits: Thymic delta-chain repertoires held roughly 19% Vdelta2 sequences and few Vdelta3, despite high sort purity. Thymic TRG and TRD repertoires appeared highly polyclonal, with Gaussian CDR3 length distributions. Donors shared many TRG clonotypes but few TRD clonotypes.

Germline V gene lookup returns CDR1 NSMFDY and CDR2 ISSIKDK. V trimming: 0 bases; J trimming: 7 bases; junction bases outside the gene matches: 11. The CDR3 consists of 16 residues. Sequences come from RNA converted to cDNA by reverse transcription. CDR3 amplicons came from multiplex PCR with pooled V-gene forward and constant-region reverse primers. TCRdb applied CATT to the multiplex PCR reads for clone calling. The data contain roughly 55,000 delta-chain clones, 15% of them singletons. The clonotype originates from a boy less than two years old who had congenital heart surgery. The rearrangement joins TRAV29/DV5 to TRDJ1; 11 bases are a match to TRDD3. Specimen: Vdelta1+ gamma-delta thymocytes from the thymus. Subset here: FACS-sorted CD3+ TCRalphabeta- TCRVdelta1+ TCRVdelta2- thymocytes. DNA of the CDR3: TGTGCAGCAAGCGGGCCTAGCTGGGGGATACTAGGTAAACTCATCTTT. Protein sequence: CAASGPSWGILGKLIF.